This T cell receptor (beta chain) is from a study of cytomegalovirus exposure and HLA in healthy donors. In nominal health when sampled, donors likely had unrecorded immune exposures nonetheless. The PCR contained 60 Vbeta and 13 Jbeta primers. Sequencing used immunoSEQ multiplex PCR; TCRdb keeps in-frame clones, though not all of them. In the table there are approximately 44,000 clones, around 64% of which are singletons. V dropped 8 bases and J dropped 6; count of bases not matched to a gene: 13. CDR1 is MDHEN, CDR2 SYDVKM, per germline. The CDR3 covers 15 residues. Sequenced material: PBMCs. This chain uses TRBV28 with TRBJ2-3; the match to TRBD2 covers 8 bases. The sequence derives from a human donor in good health. Here the CDR3 reads CASGVAGLLRDTQYF. Here the CDR3 DNA reads TGTGCCAGCGGAGTAGCGGGGCTTCTCAGGGATACGCAGTATTTT.